The 14 T cell receptor beta chains presented below share a single source sample, sequenced in a study of cytomegalovirus exposure and HLA in healthy donors. Use of 60 Vbeta and 13 Jbeta primers characterized the PCR. Clones were sequenced by immunoSEQ multiplex PCR, and TCRdb holds only the in-frame ones, with some missing. The data hold about 200,000 clones, with 87% observed a single time. Source material: PBMCs. Receptors were obtained from a boy aged 2 to 9 in good health and CMV-seronegative.

The chain links TRBV28 to TRBJ2-7; D not resolved. The CDR3 sequence is 13 residues long. Trimming pared 4 bases from V and 0 bases from J, leaving 7 bases between. CDR1 MDHEN and CDR2 SYDVKM come from the germline V gene. The CDR3 coding sequence is TGTGCCAGCAGTTCCGTGAGCTCCTACGAGCAGTACTTC. As protein: CASSSVSSYEQYF.

This chain uses TRBV5-8 with TRBJ1-1; a possible D gene is TRBD1 (6 bases). Looked up from germline, CDR1 is SGHTS and CDR2 is YDEGEE. Between the trimmed V and J ends, which lost 5 bases and 2 bases, there was a span of 13 bases. The CDR3 covers 14 residues. In DNA, the CDR3 is TGTGCCAGCAGACTAATACAGGGCAACACTGAAGCTTTCTTT. This encodes CASRLIQGNTEAFF.

J is TRBJ2-1 and V is TRBV6-1; 10 positions agree with TRBD2. The CDR3 extends over 12 amino acids. The germline gives CDR1 MNHNS, CDR2 SASEGT. The CDR3 protein is CAVTSGYNEQFF. CDR3 nucleotides: TGTGCTGTGACTAGCGGGTACAATGAGCAGTTCTTC.

The V and J genes are TRBV28 and TRBJ1-1; perhaps TRBD1 as D (6 bases). The CDR3 is made up of 12 amino acids. Trimming took off 4 bases at V and 3 bases at J, with 6 bases between the two ends. CDR1 and CDR2 from the germline V gene are MDHEN and SYDVKM. The DNA of the CDR3 is TGTGCCAGCAGTTGGACAGACACTGAAGCTTTCTTT. The encoded protein is CASSWTDTEAFF.

This chain links TRBV28 with TRBJ1-5; D gene ambiguous. CDR1 is MDHEN and CDR2 is SYDVKM in the germline V gene. Trimming shortened V by 5 bases and J by 2 bases, and 19 bases separated the two germline ends. The CDR3 runs to 17 residues. CDR3 in DNA: TGTGCCAGCAGTCTCCCCGGTTGGGCCTTGGGCAATCAGCCCCAGCATTTT. Protein: CASSLPGWALGNQPQHF.

The CDR3 sequence is CASSLTGTVINEQYF. The CDR3 DNA sequence: TGCGCCAGCAGCCTGACCGGGACAGTCATAAACGAGCAGTACTTC. This sequence joins TRBV5-1 and TRBJ2-7; 7 bases are a match to TRBD1. J was trimmed by 5 bases and V by 4 bases; bases with no gene match: 12. Looked up from germline, CDR1 is SGHRS and CDR2 is YFSETQ. The CDR3 length is 15 residues.

The V gene is TRBV19, the J gene TRBJ1-5; D unresolved. Germline loops: CDR1 LNHDA, CDR2 SQIVND (reference sequence). The germline V and J ends were trimmed by 1 base and 3 bases, with 4 bases remaining between them. The CDR3 loop spans 13 amino acids. The CDR3 loop reads CASSIALNQPQHF. The CDR3, as DNA: TGTGCCAGTAGTATAGCCCTCAATCAGCCCCAGCATTTT. Full variable domain (outside the CDR3, taken from reference TRBV19 and TRBJ1-5): DGGITQSPKYLFRKEGQNVTLSCEQNLNHDAMYWYRQDPGQGLRLIYYSQIVNDFQKGDIAEGYSVSREKKESFPLTVTSAQKNPTAFYLCASSIALNQPQHFGDGTRLSIL.

This clone was detected once. J is TRBJ2-7 and V is TRBV6-5; D uncertain. The CDR3 sequence is 12 residues long. Germline lookup yields CDR1 MNHEY and CDR2 SVGAGI. Trimming took off 10 bases at V and 6 bases at J, with 16 bases between the two ends. The CDR3 coding sequence is TGTGCCACCCTATCCACTTTAAGCGAGCAGTACTTC. Protein product: CATLSTLSEQYF.

The gene calls are TRBV28 and TRBJ1-2; no definite D call. Germline V lookup: CDR1 MDHEN, CDR2 SYDVKM. V lost 7 bases to trimming and J lost 0 bases, with 12 bases between them. This CDR3 contains 14 residues. Here the CDR3 reads CASNPVFANYGYTF. CDR3 DNA sequence: TGTGCCAGCAATCCGGTTTTTGCTAACTATGGCTACACCTTC.

The CDR3 nucleotides are TGCGCCAGCAGCGGGACTAGCGGGGCCTCCTGGGAGACCCAGTACTTC. This translates into CASSGTSGASWETQYF. The chain is built from TRBV5-1 and TRBJ2-5; TRBD2 aligns across 13 bases. The germline V gene has CDR1 SGHRS and CDR2 YFSETQ. The CDR3 spans 16 residues. V gave up 4 bases and J gave up 5 bases; unmatched junction bases: 8.

A single count supports this clone. The rearrangement links TRBV9 to TRBJ2-1; perhaps TRBD2 as D (5 bases). V dropped 4 bases and J dropped 9 bases, with 17 bases sitting between them. The V gene's germline CDR1 is SGDLS and CDR2 YYNGEE. The CDR3 has 14 amino acids. As DNA, the CDR3 is TGTGCCAGCAGCCTCGAATTGGGGAGCTCTGAGCAGTTCTTC. Translating gives CASSLELGSSEQFF.

The chain carries TRBV10-3 and TRBJ2-7, with D possibly TRBD1 on 5 matching bases. The V gene lost 0 bases and the J gene lost 3 bases, with 12 bases spanning the gap. Per germline, CDR1 ENHRY and CDR2 SYGVKD. CDR3 size: 15 residues. CDR3 residues: CAISESKGRVYEQYF. DNA for the CDR3: TGTGCCATCAGTGAGTCGAAGGGCAGGGTCTACGAGCAGTACTTC.

The rearrangement joins TRBV27 to TRBJ1-4; 8 bases are shared with TRBD1. V lost 5 bases, J lost 1 base, and 3 bases stayed unmatched. CDR1 is MNHEY, CDR2 SMNVEV, per germline (reference sequence). The CDR3 runs to 15 residues. This chain's CDR3 is CASSPTGVTNEKLFF. CDR3 nucleotides: TGTGCCAGCAGTCCGACAGGGGTAACTAATGAAAAACTGTTTTTT. The full variable domain, its missing parts supplied by reference TRBV27 and TRBJ1-4, is EAQVTQNPRYLITVTGKKLTVTCSQNMNHEYMSWYRQDPGLGLRQIYYSMNVEVTDKGDVPEGYKVSRKEKRNFPLILESPSPNQTSLYFCASSPTGVTNEKLFFGSGTQLSVL.

This clone was found once. The chain employs TRBV5-1 and TRBJ2-1; D perhaps matches TRBD1 (5 bases). V was trimmed by 6 bases and J by 0 bases, leaving 10 bases between them. Germline loops: CDR1 SGHRS, CDR2 YFSETQ. The CDR3 has 14 amino acids. CDR3 protein: CASKARGSYNEQFF. CDR3 nucleotides: TGCGCCAGCAAGGCTAGGGGCTCCTACAATGAGCAGTTCTTC.